These 7 T cell receptor beta chains share one sample of origin, sequenced in a study of CD8 T cells in Susac syndrome. RNA amounts of roughly 0.45 to 1 ug underwent reverse transcription with random hexamers. TCRdb redid the calling of the immunoSEQ multiplex PCR reads with MiXCR, one entry per CDR3 protein. Of 200,000 to 250,000 distinct CDR3 sequences in the sample, 95% were seen once. The sample comprised CD4+ T cells from PBMCs. All receptors derive from a human donor with multiple sclerosis.

The genes are TRBV9 and TRBJ2-1; 11 bases agree with TRBD1. With V trimmed by 4 bases and J by 10 bases, 7 bases remained unmatched. CDR3 length: 14 amino acids. The germline gives CDR1 SGDLS, CDR2 YYNGEE. The CDR3 sequence: CASSPRTGGGEQFF. CDR3 bases: TGTGCCAGCAGCCCCCGGACAGGGGGCGGCGAGCAGTTCTTC.

The gene calls are TRBV5-4 and TRBJ2-3; TRBD2 might be the D (5 bases). Trimming pared 2 bases from V and 4 bases from J, leaving 17 bases between. Germline V gene lookup returns CDR1 SGHNT and CDR2 YYREEE (reference sequence). CDR3 length: 16 amino acids. The CDR3 nucleotides read TGTGCCAGCAGCTTTGTCCCGGGGTCGATTCCAGATACGCAGTATTTT. This codes for CASSFVPGSIPDTQYF.

The chain links TRBV12-5 to TRBJ1-5, with D possibly being TRBD1 (5 bases). The CDR3 is made up of 14 amino acids. V shed 4 bases and J shed 7 bases, with 14 bases lying between them. Germline values: CDR1 LGHNT, CDR2 FRNRAP. Here the CDR3 reads CASGSRDSRQPQHF. The CDR3 DNA is TGTGCTAGTGGTTCAAGGGACTCGAGGCAGCCCCAGCATTTT.

The chain employs TRBV20-1 and TRBJ2-3, with 8 bases lining up with TRBD2. This CDR3 has 15 amino acids. The trim removed 3 bases at V and 3 bases at J, leaving 8 bases unmatched. Germline CDR1 DFQATT, CDR2 SNEGSKA (reference sequence). The CDR3 DNA reads as TGCAGTGCTAGCCCCAGAGGCGGGGGGACAGATACGCAGTATTTT. Translating gives CSASPRGGGTDTQYF.

The rearrangement uses TRBV18 and TRBJ2-1; TRBD2 aligns across 9 bases. The CDR3 loop spans 15 amino acids. Germline-derived CDR1 and CDR2 are KGHSH and LQKENI. The ends lost 6 bases at V and 5 bases at J; junction bases unmatched: 8. The CDR3 DNA is TGTGCCAGCTCCTACCGGGCTAGCGGGGACAATGAGCAGTTCTTC. Its translation is CASSYRASGDNEQFF.

The chain links TRBV29-1 to TRBJ1-2; D gene uncertain. The V end was cut by 3 bases, the J end by 3 bases, with 8 bases between. The CDR3 length is 12 residues. Germline CDR1 is SQVTM and CDR2 is ANQGSEA. CDR3 in DNA: TGCAGCGTTGATGACACCCACTATGGCTACACCTTC. Its translation: CSVDDTHYGYTF.

The rearrangement joins TRBV29-1 to TRBJ2-1, with D possibly TRBD1 on 6 matching bases. Germline V gene data show CDR1 as SQVTM and CDR2 as ANQGSEA. The ends were cut back, 0 bases at V and 6 bases at J, with 15 bases in the middle. The length of the CDR3 is 15 residues. CDR3 sequence (DNA): TGCAGCGTTGAAGAGCGGCAGGGGCTGGGCAATGAGCAGTTCTTC. Its translation is CSVEERQGLGNEQFF.